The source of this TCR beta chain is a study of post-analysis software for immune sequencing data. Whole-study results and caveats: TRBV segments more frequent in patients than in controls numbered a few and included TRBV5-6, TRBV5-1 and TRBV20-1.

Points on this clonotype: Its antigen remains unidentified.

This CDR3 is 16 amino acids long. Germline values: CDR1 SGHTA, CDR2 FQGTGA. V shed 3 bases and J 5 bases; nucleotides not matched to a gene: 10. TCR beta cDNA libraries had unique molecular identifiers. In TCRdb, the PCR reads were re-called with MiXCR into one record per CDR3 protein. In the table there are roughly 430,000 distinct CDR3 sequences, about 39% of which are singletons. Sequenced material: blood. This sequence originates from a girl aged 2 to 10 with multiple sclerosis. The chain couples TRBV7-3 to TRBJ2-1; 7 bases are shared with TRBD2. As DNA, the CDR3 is TGTGCCAGCAGCTTGGGACTACCCTCACTCCACAATGAGCAGTTCTTC. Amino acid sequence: CASSLGLPSLHNEQFF. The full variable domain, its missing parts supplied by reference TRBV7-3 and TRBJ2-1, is GAGVSQTPSNKVTEKGKYVELRCDPISGHTALYWYRQSLGQGPEFLIYFQGTGAADDSGLPNDRFFAVRPEGSVSTLKIQRTERGDSAVYLCASSLGLPSLHNEQFFGPGTRLTVL.